This T cell receptor (beta chain) came from a study of blood T cell repertoires in COVID-19. At the level of the study: From the United States, Italy and Spain came samples of acute and convalescent COVID-19. PBMCs, B-cell-depleted T cells, or T cells provided the cDNA or gDNA that made up the material.

This clone was recorded once. There are 15 residues in the CDR3. The V end lost 5 bases, the J end lost 2 bases, and 17 bases lay between the germline ends. CDR1 SGHTS and CDR2 YDEGEE come from the germline V gene. In the study's own analysis: Amplified reference gene primers provided the basis for estimating nucleated cell counts. Assay: immunoSEQ multiplex PCR; the TCRdb copy retains only in-frame clones and omits some. V, J and clone size derive from that table, while D and trimming were established from the DNA sequence. This table has 150,000 to 190,000 clones, approximately 80% appearing once. The sample consisted of peripheral blood. This TCR was recovered from a woman between 50 and 59 years old with acute or convalescent COVID-19. V is TRBV5-8 and J is TRBJ2-7, with D possibly TRBD2 on 7 matching bases. CDR3 sequence (DNA): TGTGCCAGCAGGGGGGGGCAGGGTCCCCCCTACGAGCAGTACTTC. Its translation: CASRGGQGPPYEQYF.